Listed here are 5 T cell receptor beta chains from one sample, sequenced in a study of cytomegalovirus exposure and HLA in healthy donors. The assay was immunoSEQ multiplex PCR, and TCRdb's table has in-frame clones only and misses some. The sample holds 100,000 to 150,000 clones, 85% to 95% seen once. The sequencing sample was made of PBMCs. These receptors all come from a young woman in good health and CMV-seronegative.

This chain links TRBV29-1 with TRBJ2-7, with D possibly TRBD1 on 5 matching bases. CDR1 is SQVTM and CDR2 is ANQGSEA in the germline V gene. V lost 7 bases to trimming and J lost 3 bases, with 16 bases between them. CDR3 length: 13 residues. CDR3 sequence: CSATGPRSYEQYF. CDR3 coding DNA: TGCAGCGCCACAGGCCCCCGGAGCTACGAGCAGTACTTC.

The chain uses TRBV30 and TRBJ1-2; D call uncertain. Germline CDR1 reads GTSNPN; CDR2 reads SVGIG (reference sequence). The V gene lost 3 bases and the J gene lost 2 bases, with 10 bases spanning the gap. There are 13 residues in the CDR3. The CDR3 is CAWRATVNYGYTF. The CDR3, as DNA: TGTGCCTGGAGAGCTACCGTGAACTATGGCTACACCTTC.

This clone was counted a single time. V is TRBV6-1 and J is TRBJ2-2; TRBD1 matches 7 bases. The CDR3 is 17 residues long. J gave up 6 bases and V 4 bases, and 14 bases lay outside the gene matches. The germline CDR1 and CDR2 sequences are MNHNS and SASEGT. CDR3 in amino acids: CASSGPNRGYFPGELFF. The CDR3 nucleotides read TGTGCCAGCAGTGGACCCAACAGGGGTTATTTTCCCGGGGAGCTGTTTTTT.

The chain uses TRBV5-1 and TRBJ2-1; D perhaps matches TRBD2 (5 bases). The germline V gene encodes CDR1 SGHRS and CDR2 YFSETQ. This CDR3 spans 16 amino acids. With 4 bases removed from V and 1 base from J, the gap between germline ends came to 15 bases. The CDR3: CASSASVGSSYNEQFF. CDR3 DNA sequence: TGCGCCAGCAGCGCGTCTGTTGGGAGTTCCTACAATGAGCAGTTCTTC.

V and J are TRBV2 and TRBJ2-7; 8 nucleotides line up with TRBD1. J lost 2 bases, V lost 6 bases, and 12 bases had no gene match. Germline CDR1 SNHLY, CDR2 FYNNEI. There are 16 residues in the CDR3. The CDR3 spells CASRDNRGFGTYEQYF. Here the CDR3 DNA reads TGTGCCAGCAGGGACAACAGGGGGTTTGGGACCTACGAGCAGTACTTC. Filled out from reference TRBV2 and TRBJ2-7, the complete variable domain reads EPEVTQTPSHQVTQMGQEVILRCVPISNHLYFYWYRQILGQKVEFLVSFYNNEISEKSEIFDDQFSVERPDGSNFTLKIRSTKLEDSAMYFCASRDNRGFGTYEQYFGPGTRLTVT.